This TCR beta chain was captured in a study of CD8 T cells in ankylosing spondylitis. Study-level findings and limits: A TCR beta motif made of about eight highly homologous variants seemed typical of ankylosing spondylitis blood. Reactive arthritis synovial fluid and blood were previously reported to contain some motif variants.

The sample holds a few counts of this clonotype. Its target is not known. In TCRdb, the 5' RACE reads were re-called with MiXCR into one record per CDR3 protein. Here the sample spans under 170,000 distinct CDR3 sequences, around two fifths being singletons. The CDR3 has 15 amino acids. Germline-derived CDR1 and CDR2 are LNHNV and YYDKDF (reference sequence). The ends were cut back, 3 bases at V and 5 bases at J, with 15 bases in the middle. The sample comprised synovial fluid, either unsorted or a sorted T cell fraction (not recorded which). The J gene is TRBJ2-3, the V gene TRBV15; tentative D call: TRBD2 (7 bases). The receptor's source is a male donor with ankylosing spondylitis. CDR3 nucleotides: TGTGCCACCAGCAGGGGCCGGGGGGCAAGAGATACGCAGTATTTT. It encodes CATSRGRGARDTQYF.